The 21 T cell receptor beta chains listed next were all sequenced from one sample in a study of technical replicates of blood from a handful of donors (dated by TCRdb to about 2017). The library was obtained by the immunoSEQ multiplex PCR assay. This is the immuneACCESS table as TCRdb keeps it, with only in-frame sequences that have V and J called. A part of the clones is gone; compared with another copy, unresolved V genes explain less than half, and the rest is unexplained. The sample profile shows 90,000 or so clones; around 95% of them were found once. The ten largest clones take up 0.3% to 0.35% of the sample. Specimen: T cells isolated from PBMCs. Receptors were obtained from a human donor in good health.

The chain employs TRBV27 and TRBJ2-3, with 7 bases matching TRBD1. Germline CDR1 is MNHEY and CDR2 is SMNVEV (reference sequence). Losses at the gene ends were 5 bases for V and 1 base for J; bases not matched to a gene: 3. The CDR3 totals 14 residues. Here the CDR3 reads CASSKGTGTDTQYF. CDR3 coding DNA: TGTGCCAGCAGTAAAGGGACAGGCACAGATACGCAGTATTTT.

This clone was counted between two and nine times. The CDR3 nucleotides read TGCGCCAGCAGCTCCCTCCGGGGGAACGTTAAGCGCGGAGAAGAGACCCAGTACTTC. Its protein product is CASSSLRGNVKRGEETQYF. V usage is TRBV5-1 and J usage is TRBJ2-5, with D perhaps matching TRBD2 (6 bases). Germline CDR1 and CDR2: SGHRS and YFSETQ. This CDR3 is 19 amino acids long. V was cut by 3 bases and J by 3 bases, with 27 bases left in between. The complete variable domain, with remaining parts taken from reference TRBV5-1 and TRBJ2-5, reads KAGVTQTPRYLIKTRGQQVTLSCSPISGHRSVSWYQQTPGQGLQFLFEYFSETQRNKGNFPGRFSGRQFSNSRSEMNVSTLELGDSALYLCASSSLRGNVKRGEETQYFGPGTRLLVL.

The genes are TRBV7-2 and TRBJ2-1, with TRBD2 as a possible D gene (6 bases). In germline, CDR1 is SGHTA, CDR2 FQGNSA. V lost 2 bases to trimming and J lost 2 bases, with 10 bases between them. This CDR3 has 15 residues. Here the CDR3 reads CASSLLGGPYNEQFF. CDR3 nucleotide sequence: TGTGCCAGCAGCTTACTCGGGGGACCCTACAATGAGCAGTTCTTC.

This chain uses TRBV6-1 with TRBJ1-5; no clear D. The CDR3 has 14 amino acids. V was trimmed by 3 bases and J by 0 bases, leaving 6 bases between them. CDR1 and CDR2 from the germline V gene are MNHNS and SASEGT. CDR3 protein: CASSEDYSNQPQHF. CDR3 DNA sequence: TGTGCCAGCAGTGAGGACTATAGCAATCAGCCCCAGCATTTT.

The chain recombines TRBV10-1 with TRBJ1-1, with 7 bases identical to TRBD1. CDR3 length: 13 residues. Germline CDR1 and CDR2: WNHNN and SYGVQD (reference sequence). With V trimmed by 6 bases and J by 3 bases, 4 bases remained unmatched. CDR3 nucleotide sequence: TGCGCCAGCAGCACCGGGACAGACACTGAAGCTTTCTTT. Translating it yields CASSTGTDTEAFF.

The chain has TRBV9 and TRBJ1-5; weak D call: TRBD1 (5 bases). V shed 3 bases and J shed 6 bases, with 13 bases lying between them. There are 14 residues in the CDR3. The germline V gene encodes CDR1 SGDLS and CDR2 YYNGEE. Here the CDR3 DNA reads TGTGCCAGCAGCGCTAGACAGCAGGGTCAGCCCCAGCATTTT. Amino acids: CASSARQQGQPQHF. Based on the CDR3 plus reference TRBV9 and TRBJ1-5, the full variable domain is DSGVTQTPKHLITATGQRVTLRCSPRSGDLSVYWYQQSLDQGLQFLIQYYNGEERAKGNILERFSAQQFPDLHSELNLSSLELGDSALYFCASSARQQGQPQHFGDGTRLSIL.

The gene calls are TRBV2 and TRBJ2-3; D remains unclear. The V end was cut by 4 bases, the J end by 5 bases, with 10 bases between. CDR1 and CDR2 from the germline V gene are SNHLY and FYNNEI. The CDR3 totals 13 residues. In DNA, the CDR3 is TGTGCCAGCAGTGTCGTATGGCAAGATACGCAGTATTTT. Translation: CASSVVWQDTQYF. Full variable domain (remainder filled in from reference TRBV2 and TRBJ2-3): EPEVTQTPSHQVTQMGQEVILRCVPISNHLYFYWYRQILGQKVEFLVSFYNNEISEKSEIFDDQFSVERPDGSNFTLKIRSTKLEDSAMYFCASSVVWQDTQYFGPGTRLTVL.

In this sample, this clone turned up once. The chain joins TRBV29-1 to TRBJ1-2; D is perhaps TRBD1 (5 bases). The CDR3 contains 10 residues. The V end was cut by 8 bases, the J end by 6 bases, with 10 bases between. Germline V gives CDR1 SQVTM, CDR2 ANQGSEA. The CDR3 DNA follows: TGCAGCATATCAGGGAATGGCTACACCTTC. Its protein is CSISGNGYTF.

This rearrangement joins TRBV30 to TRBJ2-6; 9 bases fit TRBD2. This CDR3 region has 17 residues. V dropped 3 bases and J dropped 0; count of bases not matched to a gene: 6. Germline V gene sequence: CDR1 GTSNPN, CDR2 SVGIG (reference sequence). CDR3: CAWSRLAVYSGANVLTF. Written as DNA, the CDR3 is TGTGCCTGGAGCCGACTAGCGGTTTACTCTGGGGCCAACGTCCTGACTTTC.

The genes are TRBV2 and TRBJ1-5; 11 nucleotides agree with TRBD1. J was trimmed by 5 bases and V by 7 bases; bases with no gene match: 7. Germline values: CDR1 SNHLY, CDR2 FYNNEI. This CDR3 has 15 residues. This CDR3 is CASTEGTGGYQPQHF. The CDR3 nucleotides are TGTGCCAGCACCGAAGGGACAGGGGGGTATCAGCCCCAGCATTTT.

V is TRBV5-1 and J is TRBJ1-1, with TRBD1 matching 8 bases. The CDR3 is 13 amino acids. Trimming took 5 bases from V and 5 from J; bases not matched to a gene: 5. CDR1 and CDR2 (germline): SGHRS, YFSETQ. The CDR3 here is CASRDRASTEAFF. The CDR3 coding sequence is TGCGCCAGCAGGGACAGGGCGTCGACTGAAGCTTTCTTT. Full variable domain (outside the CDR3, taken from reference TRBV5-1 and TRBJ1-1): KAGVTQTPRYLIKTRGQQVTLSCSPISGHRSVSWYQQTPGQGLQFLFEYFSETQRNKGNFPGRFSGRQFSNSRSEMNVSTLELGDSALYLCASRDRASTEAFFGQGTRLTVV.

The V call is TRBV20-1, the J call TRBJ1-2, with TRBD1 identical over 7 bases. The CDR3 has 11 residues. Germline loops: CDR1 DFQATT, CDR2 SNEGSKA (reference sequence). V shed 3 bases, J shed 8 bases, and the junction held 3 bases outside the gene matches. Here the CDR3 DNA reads TGCAGTGCTAGGACAGGGTTAGGCTACACCTTC. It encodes CSARTGLGYTF.

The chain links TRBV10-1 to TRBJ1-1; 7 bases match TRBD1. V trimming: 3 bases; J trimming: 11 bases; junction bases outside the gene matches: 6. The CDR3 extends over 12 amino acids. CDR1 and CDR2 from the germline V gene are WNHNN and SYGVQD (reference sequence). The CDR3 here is CASSDNDRAAFF. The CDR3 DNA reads TGCGCCAGCAGTGATAATGACAGGGCCGCTTTCTTT.

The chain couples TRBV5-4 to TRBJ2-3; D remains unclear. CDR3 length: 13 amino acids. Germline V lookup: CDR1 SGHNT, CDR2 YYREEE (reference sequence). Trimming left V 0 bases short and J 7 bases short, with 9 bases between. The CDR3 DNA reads TGTGCCAGCAGCTTGGCGTCACTTTATACGCAGTATTTT. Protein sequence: CASSLASLYTQYF.

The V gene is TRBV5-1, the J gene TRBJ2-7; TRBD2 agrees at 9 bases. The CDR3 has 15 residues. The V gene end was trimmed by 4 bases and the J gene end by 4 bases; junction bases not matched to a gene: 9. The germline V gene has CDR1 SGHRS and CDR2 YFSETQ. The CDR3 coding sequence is TGCGCCAGCAGCATTTTTAGCGGGAGTGTTTACGAGCAGTACTTC. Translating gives CASSIFSGSVYEQYF.

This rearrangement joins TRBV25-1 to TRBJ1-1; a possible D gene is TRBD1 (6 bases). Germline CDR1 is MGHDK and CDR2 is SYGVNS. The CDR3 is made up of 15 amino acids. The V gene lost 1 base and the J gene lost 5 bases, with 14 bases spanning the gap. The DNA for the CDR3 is TGTGCCAGCAGTGAATGGGCAGGGGCGAGGACTGAAGCTTTCTTT. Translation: CASSEWAGARTEAFF. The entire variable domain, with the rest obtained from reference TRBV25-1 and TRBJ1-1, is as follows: EADIYQTPRYLVIGTGKKITLECSQTMGHDKMYWYQQDPGMELHLIHYSYGVNSTEKGDLSSESTVSRIRTEHFPLTLESARPSHTSQYLCASSEWAGARTEAFFGQGTRLTVV.

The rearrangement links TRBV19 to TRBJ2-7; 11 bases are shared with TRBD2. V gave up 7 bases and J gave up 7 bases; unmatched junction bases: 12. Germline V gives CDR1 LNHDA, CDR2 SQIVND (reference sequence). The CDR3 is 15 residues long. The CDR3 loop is CASKQRLAGLEEQYF. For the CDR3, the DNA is TGTGCCAGTAAGCAGCGACTAGCGGGATTAGAAGAGCAGTACTTC.

The CDR3 spells CASHRILGTGVNTEAFF. The CDR3 bases are TGTGCCAGCCACCGGATTCTCGGGACAGGGGTGAACACTGAAGCTTTCTTT. The rearrangement links TRBV19 to TRBJ1-1, with 10 bases identical to TRBD1. CDR1 is LNHDA, CDR2 SQIVND, per germline (reference sequence). The V gene end was trimmed by 9 bases and the J gene end by 0 bases; junction bases not matched to a gene: 13. The CDR3 length is 17 residues.

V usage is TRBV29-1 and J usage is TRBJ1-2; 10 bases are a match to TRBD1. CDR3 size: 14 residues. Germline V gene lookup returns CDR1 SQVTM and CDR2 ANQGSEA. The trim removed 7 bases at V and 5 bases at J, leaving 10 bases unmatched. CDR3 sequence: CSGGTGAVRYGYTF. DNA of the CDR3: TGCAGCGGTGGGACAGGGGCTGTACGTTATGGCTACACCTTC.

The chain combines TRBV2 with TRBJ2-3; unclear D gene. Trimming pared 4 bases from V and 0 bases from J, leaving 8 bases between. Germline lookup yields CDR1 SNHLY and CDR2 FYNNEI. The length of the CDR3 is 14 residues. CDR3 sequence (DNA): TGTGCCAGCAGTGTTGAACAGAGCACAGATACGCAGTATTTT. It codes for CASSVEQSTDTQYF.

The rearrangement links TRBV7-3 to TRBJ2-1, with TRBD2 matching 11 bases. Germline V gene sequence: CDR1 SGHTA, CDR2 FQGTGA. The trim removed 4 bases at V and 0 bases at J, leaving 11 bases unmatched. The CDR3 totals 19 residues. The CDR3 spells CASSSVPGLAASSYNEQFF. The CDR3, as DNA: TGTGCCAGCAGCTCCGTCCCGGGACTAGCGGCCAGCTCCTACAATGAGCAGTTCTTC.